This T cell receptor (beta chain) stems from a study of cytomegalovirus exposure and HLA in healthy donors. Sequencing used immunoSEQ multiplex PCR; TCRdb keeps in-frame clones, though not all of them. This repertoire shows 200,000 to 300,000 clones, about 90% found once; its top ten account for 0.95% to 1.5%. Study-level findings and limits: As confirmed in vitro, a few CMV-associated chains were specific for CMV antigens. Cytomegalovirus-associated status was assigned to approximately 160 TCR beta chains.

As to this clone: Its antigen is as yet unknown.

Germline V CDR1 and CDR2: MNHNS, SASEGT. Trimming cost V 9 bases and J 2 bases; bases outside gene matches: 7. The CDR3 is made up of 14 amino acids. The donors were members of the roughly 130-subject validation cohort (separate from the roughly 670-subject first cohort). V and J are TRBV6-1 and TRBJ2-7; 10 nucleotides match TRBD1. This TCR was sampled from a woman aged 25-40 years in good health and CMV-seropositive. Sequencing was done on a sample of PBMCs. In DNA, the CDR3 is TGTGCCAGTGGAAGAGACAGGGGGCCCTACGAGCAGTACTTC. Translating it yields CASGRDRGPYEQYF.